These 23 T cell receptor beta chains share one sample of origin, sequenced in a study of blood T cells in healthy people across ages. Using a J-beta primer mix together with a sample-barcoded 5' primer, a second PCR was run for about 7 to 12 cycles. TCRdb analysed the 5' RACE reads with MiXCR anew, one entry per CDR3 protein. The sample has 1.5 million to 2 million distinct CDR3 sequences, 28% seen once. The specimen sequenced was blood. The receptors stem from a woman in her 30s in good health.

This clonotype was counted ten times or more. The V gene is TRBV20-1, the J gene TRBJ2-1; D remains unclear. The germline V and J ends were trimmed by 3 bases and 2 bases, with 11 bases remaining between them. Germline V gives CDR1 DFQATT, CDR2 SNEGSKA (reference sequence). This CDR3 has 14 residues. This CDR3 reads CSARLPAAYNEQFF. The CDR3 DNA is TGCAGTGCTAGGCTCCCAGCAGCCTACAATGAGCAGTTCTTC.

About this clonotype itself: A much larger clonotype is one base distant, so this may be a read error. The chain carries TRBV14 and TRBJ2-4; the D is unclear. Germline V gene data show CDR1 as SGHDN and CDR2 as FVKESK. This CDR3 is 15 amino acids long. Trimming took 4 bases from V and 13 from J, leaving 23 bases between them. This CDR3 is CASSPPGRAPYEQYF. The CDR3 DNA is TGTGCCAGCAGCCCACCTGGGCGCGCCCCTTATGAGCAGTACTTC.

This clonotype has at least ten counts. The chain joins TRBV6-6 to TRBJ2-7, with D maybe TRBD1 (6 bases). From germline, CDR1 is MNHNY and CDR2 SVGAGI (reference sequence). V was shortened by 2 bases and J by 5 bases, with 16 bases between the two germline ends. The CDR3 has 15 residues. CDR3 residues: CASSYPDSGRDEQYF. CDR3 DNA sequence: TGTGCCAGCAGTTACCCGGACAGCGGACGCGACGAGCAGTACTTC.

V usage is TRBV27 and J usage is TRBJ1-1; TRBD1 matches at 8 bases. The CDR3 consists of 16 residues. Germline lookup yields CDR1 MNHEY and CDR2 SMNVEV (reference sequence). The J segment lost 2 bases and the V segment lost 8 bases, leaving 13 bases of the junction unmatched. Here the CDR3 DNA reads TGTGCCAGCGCCGATGGCAGGGGGCTCGGCAACACTGAAGCTTTCTTT. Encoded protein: CASADGRGLGNTEAFF.

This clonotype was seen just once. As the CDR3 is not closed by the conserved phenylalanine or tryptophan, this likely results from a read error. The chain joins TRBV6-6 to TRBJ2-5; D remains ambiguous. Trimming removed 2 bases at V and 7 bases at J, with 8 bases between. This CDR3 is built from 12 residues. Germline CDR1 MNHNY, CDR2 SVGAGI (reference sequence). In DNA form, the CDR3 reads TGTGCCAGCAGTTACGGGTCCAGGACCCAGTACTCC. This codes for CASSYGSRTQYS.

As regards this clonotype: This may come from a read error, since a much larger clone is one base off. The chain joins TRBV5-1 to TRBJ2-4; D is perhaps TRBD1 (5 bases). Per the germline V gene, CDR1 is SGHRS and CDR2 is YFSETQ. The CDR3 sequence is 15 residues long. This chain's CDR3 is CASSPPGDRKKIQYF. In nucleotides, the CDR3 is TGCGCCAGCAGCCCACCCGGAGACAGAAAAAAGATTCAGTACTTC.

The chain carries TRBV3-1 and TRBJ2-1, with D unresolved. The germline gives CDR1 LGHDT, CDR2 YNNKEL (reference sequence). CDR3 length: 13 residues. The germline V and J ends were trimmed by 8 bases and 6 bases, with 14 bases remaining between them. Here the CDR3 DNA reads TGTGCCAGCGGGTTACTTTCGGGCAATGAGCAGTTCTTC. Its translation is CASGLLSGNEQFF.

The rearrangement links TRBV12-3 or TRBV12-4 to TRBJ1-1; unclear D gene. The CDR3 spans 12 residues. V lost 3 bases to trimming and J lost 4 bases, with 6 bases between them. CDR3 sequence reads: CASSFQVTEAFF. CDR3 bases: TGTGCCAGCAGTTTCCAGGTCACTGAAGCTTTCTTT.

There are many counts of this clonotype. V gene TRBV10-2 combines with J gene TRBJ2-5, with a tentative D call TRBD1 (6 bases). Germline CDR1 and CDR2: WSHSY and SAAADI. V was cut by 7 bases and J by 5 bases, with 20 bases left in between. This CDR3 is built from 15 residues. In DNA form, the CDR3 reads TGCGCCAGCAAGTCGTCAGGGGTAGAAGGGGAGACCCAGTACTTC. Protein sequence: CASKSSGVEGETQYF.

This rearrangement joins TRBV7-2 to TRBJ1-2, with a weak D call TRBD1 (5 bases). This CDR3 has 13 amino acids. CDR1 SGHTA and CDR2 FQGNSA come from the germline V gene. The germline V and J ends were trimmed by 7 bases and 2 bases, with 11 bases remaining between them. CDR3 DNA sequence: TGTGCCAGCAAAGGGGTAGGGAACTATGGCTACACCTTC. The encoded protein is CASKGVGNYGYTF. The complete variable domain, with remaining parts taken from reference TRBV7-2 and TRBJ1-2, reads GAGVSQSPSNKVTEKGKDVELRCDPISGHTALYWYRQSLGQGLEFLIYFQGNSAPDKSGLPSDRFSAERTGGSVSTLTIQRTQQEDSAVYLCASKGVGNYGYTFGSGTRLTVV.

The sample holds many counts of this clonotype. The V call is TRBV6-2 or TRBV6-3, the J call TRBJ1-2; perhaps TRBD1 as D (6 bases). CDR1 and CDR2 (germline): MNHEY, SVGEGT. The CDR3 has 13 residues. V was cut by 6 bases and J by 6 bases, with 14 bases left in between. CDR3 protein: CASRATGNNGYTF. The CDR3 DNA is TGTGCCAGCAGAGCCACAGGGAACAATGGCTACACCTTC.

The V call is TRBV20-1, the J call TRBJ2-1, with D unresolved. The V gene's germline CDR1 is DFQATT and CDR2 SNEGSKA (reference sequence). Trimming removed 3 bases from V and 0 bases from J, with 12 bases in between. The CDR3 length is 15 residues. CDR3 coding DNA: TGCAGTGCTAGGGCTTACCCAAGCTCCTACAATGAGCAGTTCTTC. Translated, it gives CSARAYPSSYNEQFF.

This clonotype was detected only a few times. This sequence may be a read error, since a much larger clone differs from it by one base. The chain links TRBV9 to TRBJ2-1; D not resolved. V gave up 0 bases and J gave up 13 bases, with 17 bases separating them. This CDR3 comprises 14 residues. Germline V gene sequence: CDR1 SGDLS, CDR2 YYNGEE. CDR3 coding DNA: TGTGCCAGCAGCGTAGCTCCCCACACGGAGACCCAGTTCTTC. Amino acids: CASSVAPHTETQFF.

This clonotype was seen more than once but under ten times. The CDR3 nucleotides read TGTGCCAGCAGCTCCGTTGGACGGGAGACCCAGTACTTC. Amino acids: CASSSVGRETQYF. V gene TRBV7-7 combines with J gene TRBJ2-5; D is ambiguous. Germline V CDR1 and CDR2: SSHAT, FNYEAQ (reference sequence). The CDR3 is 13 amino acids. Trimming cost V 4 bases and J 5 bases, with 11 bases left between them.

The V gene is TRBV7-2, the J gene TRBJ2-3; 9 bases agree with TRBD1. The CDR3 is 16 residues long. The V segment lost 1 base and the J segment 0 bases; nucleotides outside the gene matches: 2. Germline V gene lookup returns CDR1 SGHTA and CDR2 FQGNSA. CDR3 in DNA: TGTGCCAGCAGCTTAGGGACAGGGGCCAGCACAGATACGCAGTATTTT. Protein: CASSLGTGASTDTQYF.

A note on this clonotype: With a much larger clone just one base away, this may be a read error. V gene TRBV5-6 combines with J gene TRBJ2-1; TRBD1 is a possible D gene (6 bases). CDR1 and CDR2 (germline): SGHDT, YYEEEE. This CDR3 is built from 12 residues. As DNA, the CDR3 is TGTGCCAGCAGCTTCACAGGGTATGAGCTGTTCTTC. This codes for CASSFTGYELFF.

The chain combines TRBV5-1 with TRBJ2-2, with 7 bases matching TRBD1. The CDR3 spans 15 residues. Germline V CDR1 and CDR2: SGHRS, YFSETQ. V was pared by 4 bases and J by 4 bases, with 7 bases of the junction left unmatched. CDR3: CASSERNRGTGELFF. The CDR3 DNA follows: TGCGCCAGCAGCGAGAGAAACAGGGGCACCGGGGAGCTGTTTTTT.

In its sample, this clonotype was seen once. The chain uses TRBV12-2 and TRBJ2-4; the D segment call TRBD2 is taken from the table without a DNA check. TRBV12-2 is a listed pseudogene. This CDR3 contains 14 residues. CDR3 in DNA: TGTGCAAGTCGCTTCTCCCCGTTGGGAAACATTCAGTACTTC. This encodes CASRFSPLGNIQYF.

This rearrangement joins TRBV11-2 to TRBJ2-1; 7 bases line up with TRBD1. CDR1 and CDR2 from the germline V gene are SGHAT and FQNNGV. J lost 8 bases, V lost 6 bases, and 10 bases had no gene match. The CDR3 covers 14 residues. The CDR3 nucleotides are TGTGCCAGCAGTCGCACAGGGGAACTCGATGAGCAGTTCTTC. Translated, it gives CASSRTGELDEQFF.

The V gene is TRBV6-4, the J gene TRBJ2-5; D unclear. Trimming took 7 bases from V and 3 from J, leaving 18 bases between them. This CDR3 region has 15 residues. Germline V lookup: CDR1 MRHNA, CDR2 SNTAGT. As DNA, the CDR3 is TGTGCCAGCACCCTGGAGAGACACGGTGAAGAGACCCAGTACTTC. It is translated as CASTLERHGEETQYF.

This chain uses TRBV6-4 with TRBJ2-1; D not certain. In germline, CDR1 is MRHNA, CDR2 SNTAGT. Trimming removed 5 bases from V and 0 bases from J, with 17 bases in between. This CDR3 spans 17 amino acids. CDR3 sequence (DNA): TGTGCCAGCAGTTTGCGGTCCGGCGGAAGCTCCTACAATGAGCAGTTCTTC. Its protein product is CASSLRSGGSSYNEQFF.

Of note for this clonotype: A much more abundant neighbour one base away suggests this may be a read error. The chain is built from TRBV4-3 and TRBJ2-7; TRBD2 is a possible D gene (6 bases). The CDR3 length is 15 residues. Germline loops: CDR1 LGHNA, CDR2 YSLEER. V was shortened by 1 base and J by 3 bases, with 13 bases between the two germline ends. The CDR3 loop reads CASSQVLSGLYEQYF. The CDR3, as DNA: TGCGCCAGCAGCCAAGTACTTAGCGGCCTCTACGAGCAGTACTTC.

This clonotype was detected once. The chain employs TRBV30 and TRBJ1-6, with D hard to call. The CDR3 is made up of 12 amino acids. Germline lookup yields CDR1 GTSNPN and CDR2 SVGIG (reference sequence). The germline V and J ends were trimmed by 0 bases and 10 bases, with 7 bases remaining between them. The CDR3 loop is CAWSVWQSPLHF. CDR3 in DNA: TGTGCCTGGAGTGTATGGCAGTCACCCCTCCACTTT.